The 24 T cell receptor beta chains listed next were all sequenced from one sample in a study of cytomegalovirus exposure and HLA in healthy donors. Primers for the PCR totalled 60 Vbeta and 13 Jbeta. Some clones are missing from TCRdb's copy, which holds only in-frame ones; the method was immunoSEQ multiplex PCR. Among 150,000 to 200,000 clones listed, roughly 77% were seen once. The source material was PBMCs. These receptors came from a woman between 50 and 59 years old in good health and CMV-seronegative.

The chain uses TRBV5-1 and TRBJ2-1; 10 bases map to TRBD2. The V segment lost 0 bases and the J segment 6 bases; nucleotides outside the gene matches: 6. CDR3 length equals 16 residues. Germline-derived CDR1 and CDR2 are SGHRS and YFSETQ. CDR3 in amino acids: CASSLVASGGSNEQFF. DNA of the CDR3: TGCGCCAGCAGCTTGGTGGCTAGCGGGGGCTCCAATGAGCAGTTCTTC.

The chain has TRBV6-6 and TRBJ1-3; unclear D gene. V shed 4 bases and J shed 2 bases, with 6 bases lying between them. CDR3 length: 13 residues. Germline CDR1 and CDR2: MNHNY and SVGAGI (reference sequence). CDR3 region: CASSSGAGNTIYF. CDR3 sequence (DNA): TGTGCCAGCAGTTCCGGGGCTGGAAACACCATATATTTT.

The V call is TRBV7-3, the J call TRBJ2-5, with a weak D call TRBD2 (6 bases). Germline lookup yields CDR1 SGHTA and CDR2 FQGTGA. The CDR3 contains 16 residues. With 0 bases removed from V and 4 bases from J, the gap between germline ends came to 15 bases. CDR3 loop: CASSLTGIGGRETQYF. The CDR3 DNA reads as TGTGCCAGCAGCTTAACAGGCATTGGAGGGCGAGAGACCCAGTACTTC. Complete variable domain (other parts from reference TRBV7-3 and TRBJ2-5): GAGVSQTPSNKVTEKGKYVELRCDPISGHTALYWYRQSLGQGPEFLIYFQGTGAADDSGLPNDRFFAVRPEGSVSTLKIQRTERGDSAVYLCASSLTGIGGRETQYFGPGTRLLVL.

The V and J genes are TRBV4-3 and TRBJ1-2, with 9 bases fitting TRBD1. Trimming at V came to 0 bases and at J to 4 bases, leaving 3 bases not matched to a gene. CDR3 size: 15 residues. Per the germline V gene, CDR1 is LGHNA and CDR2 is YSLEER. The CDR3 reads CASSQEVGQGYGYTF. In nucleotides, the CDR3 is TGCGCCAGCAGCCAAGAAGTGGGACAGGGCTATGGCTACACCTTC.

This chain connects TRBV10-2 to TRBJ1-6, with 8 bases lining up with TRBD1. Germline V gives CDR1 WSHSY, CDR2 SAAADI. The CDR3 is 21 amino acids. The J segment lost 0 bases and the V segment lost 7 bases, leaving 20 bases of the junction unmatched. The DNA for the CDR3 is TGCGCCAGCATCCTCCCAACCTCGGGACAGGTTGCAAGCTCCTATAATTCACCCCTCCACTTT. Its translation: CASILPTSGQVASSYNSPLHF.

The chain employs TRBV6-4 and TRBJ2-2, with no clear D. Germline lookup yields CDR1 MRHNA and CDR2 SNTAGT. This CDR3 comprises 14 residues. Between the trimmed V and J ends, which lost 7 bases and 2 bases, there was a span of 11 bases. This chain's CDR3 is CASTVEYNTGELFF. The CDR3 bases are TGTGCCAGCACGGTAGAATATAACACCGGGGAGCTGTTTTTT.

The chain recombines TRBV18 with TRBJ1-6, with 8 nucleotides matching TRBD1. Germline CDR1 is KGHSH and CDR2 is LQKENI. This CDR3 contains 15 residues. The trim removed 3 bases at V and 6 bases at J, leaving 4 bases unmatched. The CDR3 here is CASSPGQGFNSPLHF. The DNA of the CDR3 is TGTGCCAGCTCACCCGGACAGGGATTTAATTCACCCCTCCACTTT.

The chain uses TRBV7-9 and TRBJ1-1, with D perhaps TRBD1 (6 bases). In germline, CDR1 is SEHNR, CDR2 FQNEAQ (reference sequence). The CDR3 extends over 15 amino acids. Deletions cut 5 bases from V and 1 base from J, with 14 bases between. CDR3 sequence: CASSGFGGPNTEAFF. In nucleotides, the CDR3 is TGTGCCAGCAGCGGCTTTGGGGGCCCGAACACTGAAGCTTTCTTT.

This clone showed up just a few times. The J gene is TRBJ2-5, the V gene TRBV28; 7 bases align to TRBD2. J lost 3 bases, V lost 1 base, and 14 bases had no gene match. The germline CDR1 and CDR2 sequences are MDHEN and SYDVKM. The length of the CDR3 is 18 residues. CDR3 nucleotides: TGTGCCAGCAGTTTATTGGATCCGGTTGCTAGCGGTGAAGAGACCCAGTACTTC. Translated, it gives CASSLLDPVASGEETQYF.

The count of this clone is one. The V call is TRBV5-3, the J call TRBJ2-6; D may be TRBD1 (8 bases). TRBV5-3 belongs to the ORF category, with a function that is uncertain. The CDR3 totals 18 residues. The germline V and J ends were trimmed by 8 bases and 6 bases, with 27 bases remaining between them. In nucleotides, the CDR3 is TGTGCCAGGGGGGGGTCCGGGACAGGCGTCTTCCAGGCCAACGTCCTGACTTTC. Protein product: CARGGSGTGVFQANVLTF.

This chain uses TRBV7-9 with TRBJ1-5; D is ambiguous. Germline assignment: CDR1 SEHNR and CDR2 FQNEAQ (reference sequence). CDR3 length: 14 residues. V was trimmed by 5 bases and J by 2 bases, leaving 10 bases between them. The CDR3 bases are TGTGCCAGCAGCCGACCCGAGGGCAATCAGCCCCAGCATTTT. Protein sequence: CASSRPEGNQPQHF. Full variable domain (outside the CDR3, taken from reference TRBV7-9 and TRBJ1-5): DTGVSQNPRHKITKRGQNVTFRCDPISEHNRLYWYRQTLGQGPEFLTYFQNEAQLEKSRLLSDRFSAERPKGSFSTLEIQRTEQGDSAMYLCASSRPEGNQPQHFGDGTRLSIL.

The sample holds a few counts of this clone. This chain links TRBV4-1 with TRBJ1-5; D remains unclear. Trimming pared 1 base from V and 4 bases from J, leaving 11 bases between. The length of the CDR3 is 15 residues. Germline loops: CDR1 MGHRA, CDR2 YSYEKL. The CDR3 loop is CASSQGGFGNQPQHF. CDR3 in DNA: TGCGCCAGCAGCCAAGGAGGGTTTGGGAATCAGCCCCAGCATTTT.

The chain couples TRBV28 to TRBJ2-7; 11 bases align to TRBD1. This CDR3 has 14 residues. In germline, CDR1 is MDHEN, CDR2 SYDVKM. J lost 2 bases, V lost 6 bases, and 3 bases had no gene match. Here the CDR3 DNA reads TGTGCCAGCAGCCTGGACAGGGGGCCCTACGAGCAGTACTTC. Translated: CASSLDRGPYEQYF.

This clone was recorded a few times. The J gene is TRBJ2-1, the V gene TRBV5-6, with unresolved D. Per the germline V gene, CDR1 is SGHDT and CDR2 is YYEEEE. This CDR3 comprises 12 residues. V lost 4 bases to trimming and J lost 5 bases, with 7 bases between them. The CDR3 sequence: CASSRGHNEQFF. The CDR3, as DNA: TGTGCCAGCAGCCGCGGCCACAATGAGCAGTTCTTC.

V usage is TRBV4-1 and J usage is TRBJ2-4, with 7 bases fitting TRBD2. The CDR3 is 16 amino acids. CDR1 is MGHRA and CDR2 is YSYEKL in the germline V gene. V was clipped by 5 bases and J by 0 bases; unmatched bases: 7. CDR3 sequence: CASSAGRARAKNIQYF. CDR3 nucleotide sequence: TGCGCCAGCAGCGCGGGGAGGGCGAGAGCCAAAAACATTCAGTACTTC.

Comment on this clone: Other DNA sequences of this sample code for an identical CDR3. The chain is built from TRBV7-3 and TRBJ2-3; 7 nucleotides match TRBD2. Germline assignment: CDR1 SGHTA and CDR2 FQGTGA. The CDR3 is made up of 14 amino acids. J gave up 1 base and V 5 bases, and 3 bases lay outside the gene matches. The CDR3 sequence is CASSLGLGTDTQYF. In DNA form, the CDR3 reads TGTGCCAGCAGCCTCGGACTAGGCACAGATACGCAGTATTTT.

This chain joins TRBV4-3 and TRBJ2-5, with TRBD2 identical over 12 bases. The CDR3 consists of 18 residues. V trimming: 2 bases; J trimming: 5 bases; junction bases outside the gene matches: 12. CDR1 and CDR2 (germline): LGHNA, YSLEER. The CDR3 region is CASSQLLGLAGGRETQYF. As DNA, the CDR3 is TGCGCCAGCAGCCAACTTTTGGGCCTAGCGGGGGGGCGGGAGACCCAGTACTTC.

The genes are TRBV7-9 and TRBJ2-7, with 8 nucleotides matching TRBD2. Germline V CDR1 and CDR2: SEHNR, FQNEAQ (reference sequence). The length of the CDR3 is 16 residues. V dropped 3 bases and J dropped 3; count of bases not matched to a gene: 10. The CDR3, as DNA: TGTGCCAGCAGCTTGGTGAGGGGCAGCGGGGGCTACGAGCAGTACTTC. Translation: CASSLVRGSGGYEQYF.

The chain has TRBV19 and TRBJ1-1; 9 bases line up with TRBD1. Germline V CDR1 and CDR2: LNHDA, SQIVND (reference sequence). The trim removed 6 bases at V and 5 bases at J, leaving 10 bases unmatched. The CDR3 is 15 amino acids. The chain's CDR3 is CASRTGGLIRTEAFF. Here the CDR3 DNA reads TGTGCCAGTAGGACAGGGGGTTTAATAAGGACTGAAGCTTTCTTT.

DNA of the CDR3: TGTGCCTGGAGTCTTCCCTCAGGCCAGCAGTTCTTC. This encodes CAWSLPSGQQFF. The J gene is TRBJ2-1, the V gene TRBV30; D gene ambiguous. V was pared by 2 bases and J by 11 bases, with 13 bases between. This CDR3 has 12 residues. Germline CDR1 GTSNPN, CDR2 SVGIG (reference sequence).

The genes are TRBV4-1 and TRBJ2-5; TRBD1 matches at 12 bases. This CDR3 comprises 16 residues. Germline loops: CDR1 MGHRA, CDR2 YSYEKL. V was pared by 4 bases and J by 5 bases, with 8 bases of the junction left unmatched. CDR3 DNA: TGCGCCAGCAGCCTCTTCCGGGACAGGGGGCTGGAGACCCAGTACTTC. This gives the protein CASSLFRDRGLETQYF.

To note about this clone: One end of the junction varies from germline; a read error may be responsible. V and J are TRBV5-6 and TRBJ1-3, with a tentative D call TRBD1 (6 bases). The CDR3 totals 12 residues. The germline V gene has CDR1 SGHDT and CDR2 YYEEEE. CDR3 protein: CASSRYTGIRAF. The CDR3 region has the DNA TGTGCCAGCAGCCGTTATACAGGGATAAGGGCCTTT.

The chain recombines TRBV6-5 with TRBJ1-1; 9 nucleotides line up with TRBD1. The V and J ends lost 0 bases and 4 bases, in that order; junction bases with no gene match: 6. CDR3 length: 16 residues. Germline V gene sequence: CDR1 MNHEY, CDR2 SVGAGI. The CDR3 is CASSYSQGAGGTEAFF. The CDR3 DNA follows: TGTGCCAGCAGTTACTCACAGGGGGCAGGCGGCACTGAAGCTTTCTTT.

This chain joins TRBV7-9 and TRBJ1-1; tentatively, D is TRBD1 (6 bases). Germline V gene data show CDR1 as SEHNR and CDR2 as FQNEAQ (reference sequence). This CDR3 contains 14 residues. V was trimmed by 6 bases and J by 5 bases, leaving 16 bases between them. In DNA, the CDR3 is TGTGCCAGCAGGGCGGCAGGGGTTAGGACTGAAGCTTTCTTT. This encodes CASRAAGVRTEAFF.